The clone carrying this T cell receptor (beta chain) was seen only a few times. Its antigen is not identified. Germline V CDR1 and CDR2: SNHLY, FYNNEI. The CDR3 extends over 15 amino acids. V dropped 2 bases and J dropped 0 bases, with 11 bases sitting between them. These data come from a study of beta chain features in type 1 diabetes. Study results and limitations: Moderate but significant shortening of TCRB CDR3s was recorded in all four CD4+ subsets from Type 1 diabetes patients.

Investigators reverse transcribed all isolated RNA, so they sequenced expressed TCRB transcripts. Measured with immunoSEQ multiplex PCR; TCRdb has only the in-frame clones, and not every one. The sample consists of about 340,000 clones, roughly 14% of them appearing once. Sequenced sample: naive CD4+ T cells from blood. The sequence came from a woman aged 18-29 years with type 1 diabetes. The chain carries TRBV2 and TRBJ2-7, with D maybe TRBD1 (6 bases). The CDR3 loop reads CASSETGNLSYEQYF. Written as DNA, the CDR3 is TGTGCCAGCAGTGAAACAGGGAATCTCTCCTACGAGCAGTACTTC.